The 10 T cell receptor beta chains reported below all come from one sample, sequenced in a study of OX40 agonist ivuxolimab in advanced cancers. Sequencing was performed with immunoSEQ multiplex PCR; in TCRdb, only in-frame clones are kept and a portion is missing. This table holds 80,000 or so clones, 90% found once. The starting material was CD4+ or CD8+ T cells sorted from blood, obtained in a trial of the OX40 agonist ivuxolimab. These receptors all stem from an adult with an advanced solid tumor such as melanoma, head and neck, liver or kidney cancer.

The chain has TRBV7-9 and TRBJ2-1; 7 nucleotides line up with TRBD1. The CDR3 is made up of 11 amino acids. The germline V gene encodes CDR1 SEHNR and CDR2 FQNEAQ (reference sequence). V shed 5 bases and J 9 bases; nucleotides not matched to a gene: 1. CDR3 sequence (DNA): TGTGCCAGCAGCGCAGGGGGTGAGCAGTTCTTC. Translated: CASSAGGEQFF.

V usage is TRBV7-7 and J usage is TRBJ2-2; D is possibly TRBD1 (6 bases). CDR1 and CDR2 (germline): SSHAT, FNYEAQ (reference sequence). Trimming left V 1 base short and J 6 bases short, with 6 bases between. The CDR3 extends over 13 amino acids. The CDR3: CASSLEGAGELFF. The CDR3 DNA reads TGTGCCAGCAGCTTAGAGGGGGCCGGGGAGCTGTTTTTT.

The V gene is TRBV6-1, the J gene TRBJ1-1, with D possibly TRBD1 on 5 matching bases. CDR3 length: 16 amino acids. The V end lost 3 bases, the J end lost 3 bases, and 17 bases lay between the germline ends. CDR1 is MNHNS and CDR2 is SASEGT in the germline V gene. Here the CDR3 reads CASSDLGRIWDTEAFF. CDR3 DNA sequence: TGTGCCAGCAGTGATTTGGGACGGATTTGGGACACTGAAGCTTTCTTT.

This chain's CDR3 is CASSTSPGHTEAFF. Here the CDR3 DNA reads TGTGCCAGTAGTACCTCTCCGGGACACACTGAAGCTTTCTTT. The rearrangement uses TRBV19 and TRBJ1-1; D is possibly TRBD1 (5 bases). The CDR3 totals 14 residues. CDR1 and CDR2 (germline): LNHDA, SQIVND (reference sequence). Trimming pared 4 bases from V and 3 bases from J, leaving 12 bases between.

The genes are TRBV7-9 and TRBJ2-4, with D maybe TRBD2 (6 bases). Germline CDR1 is SEHNR and CDR2 is FQNEAQ (reference sequence). The length of the CDR3 is 17 residues. Trimming removed 1 base from V and 0 bases from J, with 13 bases in between. CDR3 protein: CASSLVSGEVAKNIQYF. DNA of the CDR3: TGTGCCAGCAGCTTAGTTTCGGGAGAGGTAGCCAAAAACATTCAGTACTTC.

This chain connects TRBV6-1 to TRBJ2-1, with D uncertain. The germline CDR1 and CDR2 sequences are MNHNS and SASEGT. The CDR3 consists of 13 residues. Trimming shortened V by 7 bases and J by 10 bases, and 17 bases separated the two germline ends. CDR3 sequence (DNA): TGTGCCAGCAAGGCTACTCCCGATAGAGAGCAGTTCTTC. This encodes CASKATPDREQFF.

The rearrangement joins TRBV28 to TRBJ1-2, with TRBD1 matching 7 bases. This CDR3 contains 15 residues. V was pared by 6 bases and J by 4 bases, with 11 bases of the junction left unmatched. Looked up from germline, CDR1 is MDHEN and CDR2 is SYDVKM. The CDR3: CASSLRQAGGYGYTF. CDR3 nucleotide sequence: TGTGCCAGCAGCCTTCGACAGGCAGGGGGCTATGGCTACACCTTC.

This rearrangement joins TRBV30 to TRBJ1-4, with TRBD1 matching over 11 bases. In germline, CDR1 is GTSNPN, CDR2 SVGIG (reference sequence). J gave up 8 bases and V 2 bases, and 16 bases lay outside the gene matches. The CDR3 contains 18 residues. CDR3 DNA: TGTGCCTGGAGTCCCATGGGGACAGGGGGGCGTTTAGACGAAAAACTGTTTTTT. Its protein is CAWSPMGTGGRLDEKLFF.

This clone was counted a single time. J is TRBJ1-5 and V is TRBV9; D remains ambiguous. The ends were cut back, 4 bases at V and 4 bases at J, with 15 bases in the middle. Per germline, CDR1 SGDLS and CDR2 YYNGEE. The length of the CDR3 is 15 residues. The CDR3 reads CASSPSAGSNQPQHF. CDR3 DNA sequence: TGTGCCAGCAGCCCCAGCGCCGGATCTAATCAGCCCCAGCATTTT.

The rearrangement joins TRBV5-6 to TRBJ1-1; D gene ambiguous. This CDR3 has 12 residues. Trimming left V 0 bases short and J 7 bases short, with 7 bases between. The germline gives CDR1 SGHDT, CDR2 YYEEEE. The CDR3, as DNA: TGTGCCAGCAGCTTGGAGGAGGGTGAAGCTTTCTTT. Protein: CASSLEEGEAFF.